This T cell receptor (beta chain) was profiled in a study of cytomegalovirus exposure and HLA in healthy donors. The wider study: The 95 to 150 validation repertoires used a platform that matched the one used for the approximately 670 first-cohort repertoires, as a later analysis reported. Study-wide results and caveats: Testing in vitro showed a few CMV-associated chains specific for CMV antigens.

As for this clone: As yet, its antigen is unknown.

The assay was immunoSEQ multiplex PCR, and TCRdb's table has in-frame clones only and misses some. Here the sample spans roughly 330,000 clones, about nine tenths being singletons. Per germline, CDR1 SGHRS and CDR2 YFSETQ. The CDR3 covers 17 residues. After removal of 4 bases from V and 5 bases from J, the junction contained 6 bases not matched to a gene. Sequences were obtained from PBMCs. This receptor was taken from a woman in her twenties or thirties in good health and CMV-seropositive. V usage is TRBV5-1 and J usage is TRBJ2-1; 16 bases line up with TRBD2. CDR3 in amino acids: CASSTGLAGGSNNEQFF. DNA of the CDR3: TGCGCCAGCAGCACGGGACTAGCGGGAGGGTCGAACAATGAGCAGTTCTTC.